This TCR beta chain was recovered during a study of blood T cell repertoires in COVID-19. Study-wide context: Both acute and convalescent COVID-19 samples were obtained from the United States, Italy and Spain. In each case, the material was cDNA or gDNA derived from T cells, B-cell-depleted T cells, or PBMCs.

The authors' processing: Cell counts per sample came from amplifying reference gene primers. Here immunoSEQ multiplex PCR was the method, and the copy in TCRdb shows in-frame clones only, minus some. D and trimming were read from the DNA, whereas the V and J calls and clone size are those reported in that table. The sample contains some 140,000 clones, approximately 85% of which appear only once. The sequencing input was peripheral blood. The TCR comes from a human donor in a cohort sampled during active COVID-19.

CDR3 amino acids: CASSPTGGKGSPLHF. CDR3 sequence (DNA): TGTGCCAGCAGTCCGACAGGGGGCAAGGGGTCACCCCTCCACTTT. J is TRBJ1-6 and V is TRBV6-5, with 10 bases that match TRBD1. The CDR3 is 15 amino acids. CDR1 is MNHEY, CDR2 SVGAGI, per germline. V lost 5 bases, J lost 10 bases, and 8 bases stayed unmatched.